Reported below is one T cell receptor (beta chain). This sample is part of a study of blood T cell repertoires in COVID-19. Looking at the study overall: Spain, Italy and the United States supplied samples that represented acute and convalescent COVID-19. Nucleic acid was either cDNA or gDNA, and it came from T cells, B-cell-depleted T cells, or PBMCs.

While infection was still active, Seattle patients were enrolled and then followed longitudinally. Per the original methods: Amplifying reference gene primers gave estimates of nucleated cell counts. Here immunoSEQ multiplex PCR was the method, and the copy in TCRdb shows in-frame clones only, minus some. The V and J calls and clone size are taken from that table; D and trimming were inferred from the DNA. The sample consists of about 130,000 clones, approximately 85% of them appearing once. Germline CDR1 reads SGHRS; CDR2 reads YFSETQ. This CDR3 has 16 amino acids. V lost 4 bases to trimming and J lost 3 bases, with 19 bases between them.

The clonotype was recovered from a man aged 30 to 45 with COVID-19, enrolled during active disease. Sample: peripheral blood. The chain combines TRBV5-1 with TRBJ1-1; D unresolved. CDR3 amino acids: CASSLRAAGEHTEAFF. Written as DNA, the CDR3 is TGCGCCAGCAGCCTTCGGGCTGCCGGGGAGCACACTGAAGCTTTCTTT.